These 30 T cell receptor beta chains came from one sample sequenced in a study of liver allograft versus peripheral blood T cells. At the level of the study: Repertoires from peripheral blood of liver transplant recipients were compared with those inside their transplanted livers.

TCRdb used MiXCR to reprocess the reads, holding one entry per CDR3 protein. This table has around 9,100 distinct CDR3 sequences, 15% appearing once. These TCRs come from a human patient who had a liver transplant. Some T cells may be provided by the graft donor.

This clonotype was recorded many times. The chain carries TRBV20-1 and TRBJ1-6; TRBD1 matches 9 bases. CDR1 DFQATT and CDR2 SNEGSKA come from the germline V gene (reference sequence). Losses at the gene ends were 5 bases for V and 4 bases for J; bases not matched to a gene: 9. This CDR3 is built from 16 residues. The DNA of the CDR3 is TGCAGTGCTGGCCGCGGGACAGGGCTTTATAATTCACCCCTCCACTTT. This encodes CSAGRGTGLYNSPLHF.

This clonotype is medium-sized by share. The V and J genes are TRBV7-3 and TRBJ1-2; 7 bases line up with TRBD1. The CDR3 is made up of 15 amino acids. Germline-derived CDR1 and CDR2 are SGHTA and FQGTGA. With 2 bases clipped from V and 4 bases from J, the junction kept 7 bases outside the gene matches. The chain's CDR3 is CASSLEGGRSYGYTF. Written as DNA, the CDR3 is TGTGCCAGCAGCTTAGAAGGGGGCCGGAGCTATGGCTACACCTTC. Using reference TRBV7-3 and TRBJ1-2 for the parts outside the CDR3, the full variable domain is GAGVSQTPSNKVTEKGKYVELRCDPISGHTALYWYRQSLGQGPEFLIYFQGTGAADDSGLPNDRFFAVRPEGSVSTLKIQRTERGDSAVYLCASSLEGGRSYGYTFGSGTRLTVV.

The chain employs TRBV30 and TRBJ2-5; D is unclear. Germline V gives CDR1 GTSNPN, CDR2 SVGIG (reference sequence). The V end was cut by 0 bases, the J end by 4 bases, with 9 bases between. The CDR3 spans 13 residues. CDR3 protein: CAWSVRVRETQYF. CDR3 nucleotide sequence: TGTGCCTGGAGTGTTAGAGTTCGAGAGACCCAGTACTTC.

Note on this clonotype: At one of its ends the junction is not consistent with the germline gene, which may arise from a read error. The CDR3 region has the DNA TGTGCCAGCGGCCTCCAGGGTGGTAATCAGCGCCAGCATTTT. It encodes CASGLQGGNQRQHF. This chain uses TRBV6-6 with TRBJ1-5; tentatively, D is TRBD1 (5 bases). Germline V gene sequence: CDR1 MNHNY, CDR2 SVGAGI (reference sequence). The CDR3 is made up of 14 amino acids.

By sample fraction, this clonotype is medium-sized. The chain has TRBV6-1 and TRBJ1-2; D unclear. V dropped 2 bases and J dropped 4 bases, with 14 bases sitting between them. This CDR3 is 15 amino acids long. Germline V gene sequence: CDR1 MNHNS, CDR2 SASEGT. Written as DNA, the CDR3 is TGTGCCAGCAGTGAATCTGTGGCGGCGATCTATGGCTACACCTTC. Protein sequence: CASSESVAAIYGYTF.

This clonotype is termed medium-sized. The V gene is TRBV24-1, the J gene TRBJ1-4, with TRBD1 identical over 10 bases. Germline CDR1 and CDR2: KGHDR and SFDVKD. V was pared by 4 bases and J by 7 bases, with 8 bases of the junction left unmatched. CDR3 length: 16 amino acids. CDR3 DNA sequence: TGTGCCACCAGTGACCAGACAGGGGGCGCTTTTGAAAAACTGTTTTTT. Translated, it gives CATSDQTGGAFEKLFF.

This clonotype counts as medium-sized (0.01 to 0.1%). V usage is TRBV27 and J usage is TRBJ2-7; D perhaps matches TRBD1 (6 bases). The CDR3 length is 14 residues. Germline V gene lookup returns CDR1 MNHEY and CDR2 SMNVEV (reference sequence). With 2 bases removed from V and 0 bases from J, the gap between germline ends came to 8 bases. The CDR3 DNA follows: TGTGCCAGCAGTTTAAGGACAGACTCCTACGAGCAGTACTTC. Translation gives CASSLRTDSYEQYF.

This clonotype is labeled as medium-sized (0.01 to 0.1%). This chain links TRBV18 with TRBJ2-3; D not resolved. V was clipped by 4 bases and J by 5 bases, with 4 bases between them. Germline loops: CDR1 KGHSH, CDR2 LQKENI. The CDR3 loop spans 11 amino acids. The CDR3 here is CASSLRDTQYF. In DNA form, the CDR3 reads TGTGCCAGCTCACTTCGAGATACGCAGTATTTT.

Many counts were recorded for this clonotype. The chain is built from TRBV6-1 and TRBJ2-5, with D unclear. CDR3 length equals 12 residues. Germline V gene data show CDR1 as MNHNS and CDR2 as SASEGT. V lost 4 bases to trimming and J lost 3 bases, with 6 bases between them. The CDR3 spells CASSVWKETQYF. DNA for the CDR3: TGTGCCAGCAGTGTTTGGAAAGAGACCCAGTACTTC.

By sample share, this clonotype is medium-sized. The chain employs TRBV29-1 and TRBJ2-7; TRBD1 or TRBD2 may be the D gene (5 bases each). This CDR3 contains 12 residues. V gave up 5 bases and J gave up 0 bases, with 8 bases separating them. The germline V gene encodes CDR1 SQVTM and CDR2 ANQGSEA. The CDR3 protein is CSVQGRSYEQYF. The DNA for the CDR3 is TGCAGCGTTCAGGGACGCTCCTACGAGCAGTACTTC.

By sample share, this clonotype is medium-sized. This chain links TRBV6-2 or TRBV6-3 with TRBJ1-2; 9 nucleotides agree with TRBD1. V was clipped by 4 bases and J by 5 bases; unmatched bases: 8. The CDR3 runs to 15 residues. The germline gives CDR1 MNHEY, CDR2 SVGEGT. The CDR3 DNA reads as TGTGCCAGCAGTTCCCCGACAGGGGGTAGGTATGGCTACACCTTC. Translated: CASSSPTGGRYGYTF.

This clonotype was picked up many times. This chain uses TRBV24-1 with TRBJ1-5; D is ambiguous. Germline CDR1 is KGHDR and CDR2 is SFDVKD. With 5 bases removed from V and 3 bases from J, the gap between germline ends came to 4 bases. This CDR3 is built from 12 residues. The chain's CDR3 is CATSGVNQPQHF. DNA for the CDR3: TGTGCCACCAGTGGGGTCAATCAGCCCCAGCATTTT.

This clonotype occurred many times. The chain links TRBV7-2 to TRBJ2-4; TRBD2 aligns across 9 bases. V was clipped by 1 base and J by 9 bases; unmatched bases: 4. Per germline, CDR1 SGHTA and CDR2 FQGNSA. The CDR3 has 14 amino acids. The CDR3 DNA sequence: TGTGCCAGCAGCTTAGGGCGGGGGGGTGCCATTCAGTACTTC. Its translation is CASSLGRGGAIQYF.

This clonotype occurred a few times. The genes are TRBV20-1 and TRBJ2-7; TRBD2 matches at 9 bases. This CDR3 spans 14 amino acids. In germline, CDR1 is DFQATT, CDR2 SNEGSKA (reference sequence). Trimming took 7 bases from V and 5 from J; bases not matched to a gene: 12. The CDR3 DNA reads as TGCAGTGGAAAAGGCGGGGGGGCGTTCCACGAGCAGTACTTC. Translation: CSGKGGGAFHEQYF.

This clonotype was detected a few times. This rearrangement joins TRBV20-1 to TRBJ1-2, with D uncertain. Trimming left V 3 bases short and J 8 bases short, with 7 bases between. The CDR3 extends over 10 amino acids. Germline V CDR1 and CDR2: DFQATT, SNEGSKA (reference sequence). CDR3 amino acids: CSASEAGYTF. As DNA, the CDR3 is TGCAGTGCTAGCGAGGCCGGCTACACCTTC.

There are a few counts of this clonotype. The chain links TRBV10-2 to TRBJ2-3, with 10 bases aligning to TRBD2. Per germline, CDR1 WSHSY and CDR2 SAAADI. The CDR3 spans 18 residues. V gave up 5 bases and J gave up 2 bases; unmatched junction bases: 13. The CDR3 loop reads CASSRTSGNFLVTDTQYF. CDR3 sequence (DNA): TGCGCCAGCAGTCGGACTAGCGGAAATTTCCTCGTCACAGATACGCAGTATTTT.

Sample share makes this clonotype medium-sized (0.01 to 0.1%). The chain recombines TRBV7-9 with TRBJ2-1; 8 nucleotides line up with TRBD1. Per germline, CDR1 SEHNR and CDR2 FQNEAQ (reference sequence). V lost 0 bases to trimming and J lost 7 bases; unmatched junction nucleotides: 5. This CDR3 spans 15 amino acids. The chain's CDR3 is CASSLAGQVINEQFF. The DNA for the CDR3 is TGTGCCAGCAGCTTAGCGGGACAGGTGATTAATGAGCAGTTCTTC.

Many counts were recorded for this clonotype. The V call is TRBV5-4, the J call TRBJ2-1; the D is unclear. Germline V gene data show CDR1 as SGHNT and CDR2 as YYREEE (reference sequence). This CDR3 spans 11 amino acids. Trimming stripped 2 bases from V and 10 bases from J, with 7 bases between. CDR3 coding DNA: TGTGCCAGCAGCTTTCTTCGGGAGCAGTTCTTC. This codes for CASSFLREQFF. The complete variable domain, with remaining parts taken from reference TRBV5-4 and TRBJ2-1, reads ETGVTQSPTHLIKTRGQQVTLRCSSQSGHNTVSWYQQALGQGPQFIFQYYREEENGRGNFPPRFSGLQFPNYSSELNVNALELDDSALYLCASSFLREQFFGPGTRLTVL.

The V and J genes are TRBV6-1 and TRBJ2-6; 8 nucleotides line up with TRBD1. The CDR3 sequence is 17 residues long. The junction had 5 bases not matched to a gene; V was cut back by 4 bases and J by 0 bases. Germline V lookup: CDR1 MNHNS, CDR2 SASEGT. DNA of the CDR3: TGTGCCAGCAGTGCAGGACAGGGCCTCTCTGGGGCCAACGTCCTGACTTTC. It translates to CASSAGQGLSGANVLTF.

The chain links TRBV5-1 to TRBJ2-1; 10 bases align to TRBD2. The CDR3 runs to 18 residues. The V and J ends lost 1 base and 5 bases, in that order; junction bases with no gene match: 12. Germline CDR1 and CDR2: SGHRS and YFSETQ. CDR3 in amino acids: CASSLWDPSGSLNNEQFF. The CDR3 DNA reads as TGCGCCAGCAGCTTGTGGGATCCTAGCGGGAGTTTAAACAATGAGCAGTTCTTC.

This clonotype is medium-sized within its sample. In DNA, the CDR3 is TGCAGCGTTTCGGATTCTAAGTACTTC. Translation: CSVSDSKYF. The chain joins TRBV29-1 to TRBJ2-5; D gene ambiguous. In germline, CDR1 is SQVTM, CDR2 ANQGSEA. The CDR3 has 9 amino acids. V was cut by 5 bases and J by 12 bases, with 10 bases left in between.

This clonotype is termed medium-sized (0.01 to 0.1%). The chain couples TRBV6-5 to TRBJ2-7; no reliable D call. The CDR3 extends over 12 amino acids. Trimming took off 0 bases at V and 6 bases at J, with 6 bases between the two ends. From germline, CDR1 is MNHEY and CDR2 SVGAGI. DNA for the CDR3: TGTGCCAGCAGTTACTCGATGTCCGAGCAGTACTTC. It is translated as CASSYSMSEQYF.

As concerns this clonotype: Possible read error: a much larger clone is one base away. The CDR3 sequence is CVSSLVYGSTNEKLFF. The CDR3, as DNA: TGTGTCAGCAGCTTGGTATATGGCAGCACTAATGAAAAACTGTTTTTT. The chain recombines TRBV5-6 with TRBJ1-4; the D is unclear. Per germline, CDR1 SGHDT and CDR2 YYEEEE. This CDR3 has 16 residues.

By share of the sample, this clonotype is medium-sized. The chain couples TRBV27 to TRBJ1-2, with TRBD1 as a possible D gene (5 bases). The germline V and J ends were trimmed by 8 bases and 3 bases, with 16 bases remaining between them. CDR1 is MNHEY and CDR2 is SMNVEV in the germline V gene (reference sequence). The CDR3 extends over 14 amino acids. CDR3 bases: TGTGCCAGCCGGAGGGGCGCTGGGTACTATGGCTACACCTTC. It translates to CASRRGAGYYGYTF.

This clonotype has a handful of counts. The chain carries TRBV12-5 and TRBJ2-7; the match to TRBD1 covers 7 bases. Germline V gene sequence: CDR1 LGHNT, CDR2 FRNRAP. CDR3 length: 15 residues. V shed 5 bases, J shed 0 bases, and the junction held 7 bases outside the gene matches. The CDR3 loop is CASGQMGQFSYEQYF. DNA of the CDR3: TGTGCTAGTGGTCAGATGGGACAGTTCTCCTACGAGCAGTACTTC.

This clonotype is categorized as medium-sized. The rearrangement joins TRBV18 to TRBJ1-1, with D perhaps TRBD1 (5 bases). The V gene lost 5 bases and the J gene lost 5 bases, with 12 bases spanning the gap. Germline values: CDR1 KGHSH, CDR2 LQKENI. This CDR3 contains 13 residues. In DNA form, the CDR3 reads TGTGCCAGCTCAGCCACCGGGGGGACTGAAGCTTTCTTT. Protein sequence: CASSATGGTEAFF. The full variable domain, with the rest looked up from reference TRBV18 and TRBJ1-1, is NAGVMQNPRHLVRRRGQEARLRCSPMKGHSHVYWYRQLPEEGLKFMVYLQKENIIDESGMPKERFSAEFPKEGPSILRIQQVVRGDSAAYFCASSATGGTEAFFGQGTRLTVV.

V is TRBV6-1 and J is TRBJ2-3; D ambiguous. Germline V gives CDR1 MNHNS, CDR2 SASEGT. This CDR3 comprises 12 residues. This CDR3 reads CGAGPSTDTQYF. The DNA for the CDR3 is TGTGGGGCAGGACCGTCCACAGATACGCAGTATTTT.

The V and J genes are TRBV28 and TRBJ2-3; D ambiguous. The CDR3 sequence is 13 residues long. V lost 2 bases to trimming and J lost 0 bases, with 3 bases between them. Germline CDR1 and CDR2: MDHEN and SYDVKM. The CDR3 bases are TGTGCCAGCAGTTTAGTAAGCACAGATACGCAGTATTTT. It translates to CASSLVSTDTQYF.

This clonotype was seen more than once but under ten times. The chain is built from TRBV7-9 and TRBJ1-5; D is perhaps TRBD1 (5 bases). Germline V gene data show CDR1 as SEHNR and CDR2 as FQNEAQ (reference sequence). The CDR3 spans 15 residues. V dropped 0 bases and J dropped 3 bases, with 9 bases sitting between them. The CDR3 DNA sequence: TGTGCCAGCAGCTTAGCAAGAGGGGCCAATCAGCCCCAGCATTTT. Protein: CASSLARGANQPQHF.

This clonotype is medium-sized (0.01 to 0.1%) within its sample. The chain carries TRBV12-3 or TRBV12-4 and TRBJ1-6; 8 bases agree with TRBD1. The CDR3 runs to 14 residues. The V segment lost 1 base and the J segment 7 bases; nucleotides outside the gene matches: 0. CDR3 DNA: TGTGCCAGCAGTTTAGGGACAGGGAATTCACCCCTCCACTTT. It encodes CASSLGTGNSPLHF.